This TCR beta chain came from a study of blood T cell repertoires in COVID-19. The overall study: Italy, Spain and the United States were the sources of the convalescent and acute COVID-19 samples. Sources were T cells, B-cell-depleted T cells, or PBMCs; the material itself was cDNA or gDNA.

Original handling: Using reference gene primer amplification, nucleated cell counts were estimated. Clones were read by immunoSEQ multiplex PCR, and TCRdb kept only the in-frame ones, dropping some. V and J calls and clone size are given by that table; D and trimming were obtained from the DNA. Of a few hundred thousand clones in the sample, over 75% were seen once. Germline CDR1 SGHTA, CDR2 FQGNSA. The CDR3 sequence is 15 residues long. V was pared by 6 bases and J by 9 bases, with 10 bases of the junction left unmatched. This chain connects TRBV7-2 to TRBJ1-6, with TRBD1 identical over 8 bases. The sequencing input was peripheral blood. This clonotype was obtained from a man aged 50-59 years with COVID-19, enrolled during active disease. The CDR3 protein is CASRSAGGASSPLHF. The CDR3 nucleotides read TGTGCCAGCAGAAGCGCAGGGGGCGCTTCTTCACCCCTCCACTTT.